The 30 T cell receptor beta chains below come from one sample, sequenced in a study of OX40 agonist ivuxolimab in advanced cancers. Clones were read by immunoSEQ multiplex PCR, and TCRdb kept only the in-frame ones, dropping some. The sample lists tens of thousands of clones, about 86% occurring once. This specimen consisted of CD4+ or CD8+ T cells sorted from blood, obtained in a trial of the OX40 agonist ivuxolimab. The receptors stem from an adult with an advanced solid tumor such as melanoma, head and neck, liver or kidney cancer.

CDR3 nucleotide sequence: TGTGCCAGCTCACCGACTAGCGGGAGTAATGAGCAGTTCTTC. Its protein product is CASSPTSGSNEQFF. The V call is TRBV18, the J call TRBJ2-1, with 12 bases that match TRBD2. The CDR3 contains 14 residues. V was clipped by 3 bases and J by 7 bases; unmatched bases: 1. Germline CDR1 and CDR2: KGHSH and LQKENI.

This clone came up once. The chain couples TRBV19 to TRBJ2-7; 10 positions match TRBD1. The germline V gene has CDR1 LNHDA and CDR2 SQIVND (reference sequence). The J segment lost 2 bases and the V segment lost 5 bases, leaving 6 bases of the junction unmatched. The CDR3 sequence is 15 residues long. The CDR3 sequence is CASSVRDRGPYEQYF. The CDR3 DNA sequence: TGTGCCAGTAGTGTCCGGGACAGGGGACCCTACGAGCAGTACTTC.

This sequence joins TRBV6-6 and TRBJ1-5, with D possibly TRBD1 on 5 matching bases. Trimming removed 4 bases from V and 0 bases from J, with 7 bases in between. This CDR3 spans 14 amino acids. Per germline, CDR1 MNHNY and CDR2 SVGAGI (reference sequence). The CDR3 spells CASSFRDSNQPQHF. DNA of the CDR3: TGTGCCAGCAGTTTCAGGGATAGCAATCAGCCCCAGCATTTT.

The chain combines TRBV7-3 with TRBJ1-5; D remains ambiguous. V lost 4 bases to trimming and J lost 5 bases, with 9 bases between them. Germline V gene lookup returns CDR1 SGHTA and CDR2 FQGTGA. The CDR3 runs 13 residues. The CDR3 coding sequence is TGTGCCAGCAGCTACTATGGGTATCAGCCCCAGCATTTT. As protein: CASSYYGYQPQHF.

The chain has TRBV18 and TRBJ2-3; TRBD2 matches 13 bases. This CDR3 is 16 amino acids long. V was pared by 3 bases and J by 5 bases, with 5 bases of the junction left unmatched. Germline V gives CDR1 KGHSH, CDR2 LQKENI. CDR3 residues: CASSPTSGRAGDTQYF. In nucleotides, the CDR3 is TGTGCCAGCTCACCTACTAGCGGGAGGGCCGGAGATACGCAGTATTTT. Full variable domain (missing parts from reference TRBV18 and TRBJ2-3): NAGVMQNPRHLVRRRGQEARLRCSPMKGHSHVYWYRQLPEEGLKFMVYLQKENIIDESGMPKERFSAEFPKEGPSILRIQQVVRGDSAAYFCASSPTSGRAGDTQYFGPGTRLTVL.

V usage is TRBV28 and J usage is TRBJ1-1; 8 bases are a match to TRBD1. In germline, CDR1 is MDHEN, CDR2 SYDVKM. With 7 bases clipped from V and 8 bases from J, the junction kept 12 bases outside the gene matches. This CDR3 contains 14 residues. In DNA form, the CDR3 reads TGTGCCAGCACCGGACAGGGCACATCTAAAGAAGCTTTCTTT. As protein: CASTGQGTSKEAFF.

This chain connects TRBV5-1 to TRBJ1-1; weak D call: TRBD1 (6 bases). Germline V CDR1 and CDR2: SGHRS, YFSETQ. This CDR3 comprises 14 residues. The V end lost 7 bases, the J end lost 0 bases, and 13 bases lay between the germline ends. The CDR3 DNA reads TGCGCCAGCGGCGGGGGGCTTATGAACACTGAAGCTTTCTTT. Amino acid sequence: CASGGGLMNTEAFF.

The J gene is TRBJ2-3, the V gene TRBV7-9, with 9 nucleotides matching TRBD1. The CDR3 totals 17 residues. V shed 7 bases and J 3 bases; nucleotides not matched to a gene: 14. Germline lookup yields CDR1 SEHNR and CDR2 FQNEAQ (reference sequence). This CDR3 reads CASNPTAGQGGTDTQYF. In DNA form, the CDR3 reads TGTGCCAGCAACCCAACGGCGGGACAGGGTGGGACAGATACGCAGTATTTT.

The CDR3 sequence is CSVETVTSNNEQFF. Here the CDR3 DNA reads TGCAGCGTTGAGACGGTGACGTCAAACAATGAGCAGTTCTTC. This chain links TRBV29-1 with TRBJ2-1; no firm D call. Germline values: CDR1 SQVTM, CDR2 ANQGSEA. The CDR3 is made up of 14 amino acids. V dropped 3 bases and J dropped 5 bases, with 14 bases sitting between them.

This chain joins TRBV18 and TRBJ1-1; TRBD1 is a possible D gene (5 bases). From germline, CDR1 is KGHSH and CDR2 LQKENI. V lost 7 bases, J lost 4 bases, and 13 bases lay in between. This CDR3 region has 13 residues. The CDR3 sequence is CASLAPGGTEAFF. The CDR3 bases are TGTGCCAGCTTAGCGCCCGGGGGCACTGAAGCTTTCTTT.

In its sample, this clone was seen a few times. The chain couples TRBV10-3 to TRBJ1-2; D gene unclear. Germline values: CDR1 ENHRY, CDR2 SYGVKD. Trimming removed 0 bases from V and 8 bases from J, with 7 bases in between. The CDR3 contains 12 residues. This CDR3 is CAISESSNGYTF. CDR3 DNA sequence: TGTGCCATCAGTGAGTCCAGCAACGGCTACACCTTC.

The V call is TRBV19, the J call TRBJ2-1; D is unclear. The CDR3 covers 13 residues. CDR1 is LNHDA and CDR2 is SQIVND in the germline V gene (reference sequence). Trimming stripped 7 bases from V and 5 bases from J, with 12 bases between. CDR3 DNA sequence: TGTGCCAGTAACCAGGACCGAAACAATGAGCAGTTCTTC. Translated: CASNQDRNNEQFF. The full variable domain, rest sourced from reference TRBV19 and TRBJ2-1, is DGGITQSPKYLFRKEGQNVTLSCEQNLNHDAMYWYRQDPGQGLRLIYYSQIVNDFQKGDIAEGYSVSREKKESFPLTVTSAQKNPTAFYLCASNQDRNNEQFFGPGTRLTVL.

The rearrangement links TRBV18 to TRBJ2-1, with TRBD2 matching 7 bases. The CDR3 is made up of 13 amino acids. J was trimmed by 9 bases and V by 3 bases; bases with no gene match: 5. The V gene's germline CDR1 is KGHSH and CDR2 LQKENI. This CDR3 is CASSPREGGEQFF. The CDR3 DNA reads as TGTGCCAGCTCACCGAGGGAGGGAGGTGAGCAGTTCTTC.

In DNA, the CDR3 is TGCAGCGTTGAATCCGGGGCTGGGGCCAACGTCCTGACTTTC. Residues: CSVESGAGANVLTF. The chain is built from TRBV29-1 and TRBJ2-6, with D perhaps matching TRBD2 (5 bases). This CDR3 contains 14 residues. In germline, CDR1 is SQVTM, CDR2 ANQGSEA. The V and J ends lost 2 bases and 2 bases respectively, with 7 bases between them.

V gene TRBV6-1 combines with J gene TRBJ1-3; D is possibly TRBD1 (6 bases). In germline, CDR1 is MNHNS, CDR2 SASEGT. The CDR3 is 17 amino acids. Trimming took 3 bases from V and 0 from J, leaving 15 bases between them. The CDR3 nucleotides are TGTGCCAGCAGTGACAGGGGCCTCTGGGGCTCTGGAAACACCATATATTTT. Translating it yields CASSDRGLWGSGNTIYF.

This chain joins TRBV27 and TRBJ1-2; D uncertain. Per germline, CDR1 MNHEY and CDR2 SMNVEV (reference sequence). The CDR3 length is 13 residues. V was trimmed by 3 bases and J by 0 bases, leaving 5 bases between them. CDR3 sequence: CASSLTSNYGYTF. The CDR3 DNA is TGTGCCAGCAGTTTGACCTCTAACTATGGCTACACCTTC.

Note on this clone: An end of the junction differs from the germline gene, which may be a read error. V is TRBV13 and J is TRBJ1-2; the match to TRBD1 covers 7 bases. Germline V gene sequence: CDR1 PRHDT, CDR2 FYEKMQ (reference sequence). This CDR3 contains 15 residues. In DNA form, the CDR3 reads TGTGCCAGCAGATTAGGGGTCAGGGGGGTATATGGCTACACCTTC. This translates into CASRLGVRGVYGYTF.

This clone was seen just once. The J gene is TRBJ2-6, the V gene TRBV28, with a possible D match to TRBD1 (6 bases). V lost 4 bases and J lost 3, with 10 bases in between. The CDR3 is made up of 15 amino acids. Germline CDR1 is MDHEN and CDR2 is SYDVKM. This CDR3 is CASSSRGYGANVLTF. The CDR3 region has the DNA TGTGCCAGCAGTTCCAGGGGTTATGGGGCCAACGTCCTGACTTTC.

The chain carries TRBV28 and TRBJ1-2; D not resolved. The germline V gene has CDR1 MDHEN and CDR2 SYDVKM. Between the trimmed V and J ends, which lost 7 bases and 4 bases, there was a span of 13 bases. The CDR3 runs to 13 residues. CDR3 DNA sequence: TGTGCCAGCATCGACCCCCGCGGCTATGGCTACACCTTC. Translating it yields CASIDPRGYGYTF.

This clone appeared once. This rearrangement joins TRBV19 to TRBJ2-1, with no clear D. Deletions cut 4 bases from V and 8 bases from J, with 12 bases between. This CDR3 spans 13 amino acids. Germline V gives CDR1 LNHDA, CDR2 SQIVND (reference sequence). The CDR3 DNA follows: TGTGCCAGTAGTAAAGCCAGGACCCATGAGCAGTTCTTC. Its protein is CASSKARTHEQFF.

The V and J genes are TRBV11-3 and TRBJ2-2, with 7 bases fitting TRBD1. The CDR3 has 15 amino acids. Germline V lookup: CDR1 SGHNT, CDR2 YENEEA. The V and J ends lost 7 bases and 1 base, in that order; junction bases with no gene match: 6. The CDR3 sequence is CASTRTGLNTGELFF. The DNA for the CDR3 is TGTGCCAGCACCAGGACAGGTCTGAACACCGGGGAGCTGTTTTTT. The full variable domain, its missing parts supplied by reference TRBV11-3 and TRBJ2-2, is EAGVVQSPRYKIIEKKQPVAFWCNPISGHNTLYWYLQNLGQGPELLIRYENEEAVDDSQLPKDRFSAERLKGVDSTLKIQPAELGDSAVYLCASTRTGLNTGELFFGEGSRLTVL.

The chain recombines TRBV11-2 with TRBJ1-3, with D unresolved. Per germline, CDR1 SGHAT and CDR2 FQNNGV. V was pared by 5 bases and J by 0 bases, with 8 bases between. The CDR3 runs 14 residues. CDR3 DNA sequence: TGTGCCAGCAGCCCGTCGATCTCTGGAAACACCATATATTTT. It encodes CASSPSISGNTIYF.

On this clone: The CDR3 ends on some other residue instead of the conserved phenylalanine or tryptophan, so this is likely a read error. The rearrangement uses TRBV2 and TRBJ2-4; D call uncertain. CDR1 and CDR2 from the germline V gene are SNHLY and FYNNEI. The CDR3 runs to 13 residues. V lost 6 bases and J 3 bases, leaving 9 bases between the germline ends. The CDR3 DNA reads as TGTGCCAGCAGGGGCGCCATCAAAAACATTCAGTACCTC. Translation gives CASRGAIKNIQYL.

This clone showed up just a few times. The V call is TRBV30, the J call TRBJ2-3, with 10 bases fitting TRBD2. Germline V gives CDR1 GTSNPN, CDR2 SVGIG (reference sequence). The CDR3 spans 13 residues. The V gene end was trimmed by 8 bases and the J gene end by 4 bases; junction bases not matched to a gene: 6. This chain's CDR3 is CARAGGLSDTQYF. CDR3 in DNA: TGTGCCCGAGCGGGGGGGTTGTCAGATACGCAGTATTTT.

This sequence joins TRBV28 and TRBJ2-3; 8 bases line up with TRBD2. J gave up 1 base and V 4 bases, and 1 base lay outside the gene matches. Germline V gene data show CDR1 as MDHEN and CDR2 as SYDVKM. This CDR3 region has 14 residues. The CDR3 DNA reads TGTGCCAGCAGTTCAGCGGGGGGCACAGATACGCAGTATTTT. Translating gives CASSSAGGTDTQYF.

This sequence joins TRBV19 and TRBJ2-3, with 7 bases fitting TRBD2. Trimming removed 7 bases from V and 5 bases from J; junction bases left unmatched: 12. The CDR3 has 15 residues. Germline values: CDR1 LNHDA, CDR2 SQIVND (reference sequence). CDR3 amino acids: CASTRSGLTKDTQYF. The CDR3 nucleotides are TGTGCCAGTACAAGATCGGGACTAACCAAAGATACGCAGTATTTT.

This chain uses TRBV21-1 with TRBJ2-7; the table calls TRBD2, which could not be checked here. TRBV21-1 represents a pseudogene. The CDR3 is made up of 20 amino acids. This CDR3 is CASSKGSSGRVLRPSYEQYF. CDR3 bases: TGTGCCAGCAGCAAAGGGTCTAGCGGGAGGGTCCTACGGCCCTCCTACGAGCAGTACTTC.

This sequence joins TRBV28 and TRBJ1-5; D remains ambiguous. V lost 11 bases and J 4 bases, leaving 6 bases between the germline ends. The CDR3 consists of 10 residues. Germline V gene lookup returns CDR1 MDHEN and CDR2 SYDVKM. This chain's CDR3 is CAGGNQPQHF. CDR3 bases: TGTGCCGGCGGAAATCAGCCCCAGCATTTT.

The rearrangement joins TRBV4-3 to TRBJ2-1; no firm D call. The germline V and J ends were trimmed by 0 bases and 5 bases, with 8 bases remaining between them. The CDR3 extends over 14 amino acids. The germline V gene encodes CDR1 LGHNA and CDR2 YSLEER. The CDR3 is CASSQEDAHNEQFF. CDR3 DNA: TGCGCCAGCAGCCAAGAGGATGCCCACAATGAGCAGTTCTTC.

This chain uses TRBV5-6 with TRBJ1-4, with TRBD1 as a possible D gene (6 bases). Germline CDR1 reads SGHDT; CDR2 reads YYEEEE. CDR3 length equals 14 residues. Deletions cut 4 bases from V and 8 bases from J, with 15 bases between. The CDR3 DNA is TGTGCCAGCAGCGACAGGTCGGGTGGCGAAAAACTGTTTTTT. This codes for CASSDRSGGEKLFF.